This T cell receptor beta chain was observed in a study of blood T cell repertoires in COVID-19 (dated by TCRdb to 2018 to 2021). Concerning the study at large: Samples covering the acute and convalescent phases of COVID-19 were provided by collaborators in the United States, Italy and Spain. The prospective study material was composed of cDNA or gDNA derived from T cells, B-cell-depleted T cells, or PBMCs. Deeply sampled blood TCRbeta repertoires from subjects exposed to, actively infected with, or recovered from COVID-19 were included in the dataset. The repertoires were released in a freely available public database meant as a resource for research on the immune response to SARS-CoV-2. Samples came from the ongoing ImmuneRACE study (first 160 participants) plus 1,254 subjects from 6 global collaborators. Nearly every sample came with metadata listing a de-identified subject ID, COVID-19 status, age in years and sex. Where available, HLA class I and class II types were obtained from metadata supplied by the sample provider rather than from assay-based typing.

As to this clone: Its specific antigen is unknown. Per-base quality was not reported, and no clone a single base away is much larger than it.

There are 19 amino acids in the CDR3, from cysteine to phenylalanine inclusive. Only the CDR3 region is kept as DNA, spanning 57 bases read in frame from base 1. From a lookup of the germline V gene, CDR1 and CDR2 are MGHRA and YSYEKL. The junction shows trimming of 4 bases on V and 14 bases on J, and the gene matches do not reach 25 bases of it. TCRbeta CDR3 regions were amplified from genomic DNA using the immunoSEQ Assay, a bias-controlled multiplex PCR. In the source study's methods: The number of nucleated cells in each sample was estimated by amplification of reference gene primers within the assay. Sequence reads were collapsed and filtered to measure the absolute abundance of every unique TCRbeta CDR3 rearrangement. For each sample, productive Simpson clonality was calculated as the square root of Simpson's diversity index across productive rearrangements. The table was pulled from immuneACCESS by TCRdb, which kept in-frame rearrangements only. Such tables lose some clones; where checked, under half of the loss comes from unresolved V genes, and the rest has no known cause. V, J and clone size derive from that table, while D and trimming were established from the DNA sequence. This sample lists roughly 100,000 clones; more than 70% were detected once. Clones ranked in the top ten supply about 15% of the sample.

Whole blood was collected in K2EDTA tubes by collaborating institutions according to the institutions' own protocols. Collaborator samples were shipped for TCRbeta analysis as frozen whole blood, isolated PBMCs, or DNA extracted from either sample type. Overall results and qualifications from the work: How much clinical and demographic metadata was included differed by source and by participant, and the metadata was provided uncurated.

The rearrangement joined TRBV4-1 to TRBJ2-1; 11 central bases correspond to TRBD1. The clonotype originates from a woman older than 75 in a cohort sampled during active COVID-19. The sequencing sample was made of peripheral blood. The sequence in DNA is TGCGCCAGCAGCCGAAAATCCTCATCGGACAGGGGGCGCGAAAAACTGAAGTTCTTC. Translated, it gives CASSRKSSSDRGREKLKFF.